Each of the 26 T cell receptor beta chains below was sequenced from the same sample in a study of blood T cell repertoires in COVID-19. Here immunoSEQ multiplex PCR was the method, and the copy in TCRdb shows in-frame clones only, minus some. The repertoire holds a few hundred thousand clones, with about 87% as singletons. The sequenced sample consisted of PBMCs or T cells enriched from blood (not recorded which). These receptor sequences come from a woman aged 50 to 60 who had recovered from COVID-19.

This rearrangement joins TRBV2 to TRBJ2-1, with 9 nucleotides matching TRBD2. The CDR3 spans 15 residues. Trimming took 4 bases from V and 8 from J; bases not matched to a gene: 9. Germline V gene data show CDR1 as SNHLY and CDR2 as FYNNEI. The CDR3 is CASSGWAGGHHEQFF. CDR3 bases: TGTGCCAGCAGTGGATGGGCGGGAGGGCATCATGAGCAGTTCTTC. Full variable domain (rest looked up from reference TRBV2 and TRBJ2-1): EPEVTQTPSHQVTQMGQEVILRCVPISNHLYFYWYRQILGQKVEFLVSFYNNEISEKSEIFDDQFSVERPDGSNFTLKIRSTKLEDSAMYFCASSGWAGGHHEQFFGPGTRLTVL.

The J gene is TRBJ2-2, the V gene TRBV2, with a tentative D call TRBD2 (6 bases). Between the trimmed V and J ends, which lost 7 bases and 4 bases, there was a span of 13 bases. CDR1 SNHLY and CDR2 FYNNEI come from the germline V gene. This CDR3 is 14 amino acids long. DNA for the CDR3: TGTGCCAGCAAGCGGCTAGCGAGCACCGGGGAGCTGTTTTTT. Protein: CASKRLASTGELFF.

The chain joins TRBV7-8 to TRBJ2-1; 10 nucleotides line up with TRBD2. The ends lost 1 base at V and 6 bases at J; junction bases unmatched: 3. Germline CDR1 is SGHVS and CDR2 is FQNEAQ. This CDR3 spans 15 amino acids. In DNA, the CDR3 is TGTGCCAGCAGCTTAGTCCGGACTAGCGGCAATGAGCAGTTCTTC. Translation: CASSLVRTSGNEQFF. Based on the CDR3 plus reference TRBV7-8 and TRBJ2-1, the full variable domain is GAGVSQSPRYKVAKRGQDVALRCDPISGHVSLFWYQQALGQGPEFLTYFQNEAQLDKSGLPSDRFFAERPEGSVSTLKIQRTQQEDSAVYLCASSLVRTSGNEQFFGPGTRLTVL.

The chain uses TRBV28 and TRBJ2-1; TRBD2 is a possible D gene (5 bases). This CDR3 is 11 amino acids long. V shed 8 bases and J shed 10 bases, with 12 bases lying between them. Germline values: CDR1 MDHEN, CDR2 SYDVKM. The DNA of the CDR3 is TGTGCCAGCTCCCGGGATGTAGAGCAGTTCTTC. Translating gives CASSRDVEQFF.

The chain uses TRBV11-2 and TRBJ2-4; tentative D call: TRBD2 (6 bases). CDR3 length: 15 residues. The V gene lost 5 bases and the J gene lost 8 bases, with 19 bases spanning the gap. In germline, CDR1 is SGHAT, CDR2 FQNNGV. CDR3 loop: CASSRDSERLDIQYF. CDR3 nucleotide sequence: TGTGCCAGCAGCAGGGACTCCGAAAGGTTGGACATTCAGTACTTC.

The chain carries TRBV15 and TRBJ2-3; TRBD1 is a possible D gene (6 bases). V lost 1 base and J lost 4, with 15 bases in between. The germline V gene has CDR1 LNHNV and CDR2 YYDKDF (reference sequence). This CDR3 region has 16 residues. In nucleotides, the CDR3 is TGTGCCACCAGCAGAGGGGGGCAAAGCCTTGCAGATACGCAGTATTTT. It is translated as CATSRGGQSLADTQYF.

The J gene is TRBJ1-3, the V gene TRBV28; 7 bases match TRBD1. V was clipped by 6 bases and J by 0 bases; unmatched bases: 8. There are 16 residues in the CDR3. In germline, CDR1 is MDHEN, CDR2 SYDVKM. CDR3 coding DNA: TGTGCCAGCAGAAACAAACAGGGGATCTCTGGAAACACCATATATTTT. Its translation: CASRNKQGISGNTIYF.

This chain uses TRBV3-1 (or the pseudogene TRBV3-2) with TRBJ1-4; D not certain. The CDR3 covers 14 residues. The V gene's germline CDR1 is LGHDT and CDR2 YNNKEL (reference sequence). The V end was cut by 4 bases, the J end by 8 bases, with 14 bases between. The CDR3 nucleotides read TGTGCCAGCAGCCCCCCTGGCCCATGGGAAAAACTGTTTTTT. This codes for CASSPPGPWEKLFF.

CDR3 loop: CAITPSGGGTEAFF. The DNA of the CDR3 is TGTGCCATCACTCCCAGTGGGGGGGGCACTGAAGCTTTCTTT. J is TRBJ1-1 and V is TRBV10-3; a weak D match, TRBD1 (5 bases). This CDR3 contains 14 residues. From germline, CDR1 is ENHRY and CDR2 SYGVKD. V lost 7 bases and J 4 bases, leaving 16 bases between the germline ends.

This clone was found once. The chain has TRBV7-3 and TRBJ1-1, with TRBD1 matching 8 bases. The CDR3 totals 14 residues. Per the germline V gene, CDR1 is SGHTA and CDR2 is FQGTGA. After removal of 6 bases from V and 1 base from J, the junction contained 4 bases not matched to a gene. CDR3 sequence (DNA): TGTGCCAGCAGTCAACAGGGGGAGAACACTGAAGCTTTCTTT. Translated, it gives CASSQQGENTEAFF.

To note about this clone: Additional DNA sequences in this sample encode the identical CDR3. The rearrangement uses TRBV7-9 and TRBJ1-1; D is uncertain. Germline CDR1 and CDR2: SEHNR and FQNEAQ (reference sequence). Trimming left V 5 bases short and J 5 bases short, with 12 bases between. This CDR3 contains 13 residues. The CDR3 is CASSRTGETEAFF. CDR3 DNA: TGTGCCAGCAGCCGGACGGGAGAGACTGAAGCTTTCTTT.

This clone was seen once. The chain combines TRBV5-1 with TRBJ2-5; D possibly corresponds to TRBD1 (6 bases). The length of the CDR3 is 15 residues. Germline lookup yields CDR1 SGHRS and CDR2 YFSETQ. V gave up 7 bases and J gave up 4 bases, with 20 bases separating them. In nucleotides, the CDR3 is TGCGCCAGCGCCGGGACAAACGGAGCAATAGAGACCCAGTACTTC. Protein sequence: CASAGTNGAIETQYF.

The V and J genes are TRBV19 and TRBJ2-3, with TRBD2 identical over 13 bases. CDR1 is LNHDA and CDR2 is SQIVND in the germline V gene (reference sequence). V lost 7 bases to trimming and J lost 6 bases; unmatched junction nucleotides: 7. CDR3 length: 15 amino acids. The CDR3 DNA reads TGTGCCAGTAACGTACTAGCGGGAGGGCCGGATACGCAGTATTTT. This sequence encodes CASNVLAGGPDTQYF.

This chain uses TRBV7-9 with TRBJ2-7, with 7 nucleotides matching TRBD1. V was pared by 5 bases and J by 6 bases, with 7 bases of the junction left unmatched. The CDR3 covers 13 residues. Germline V gene lookup returns CDR1 SEHNR and CDR2 FQNEAQ (reference sequence). CDR3 in amino acids: CASSVTGVVEQYF. In DNA form, the CDR3 reads TGTGCCAGCAGCGTTACAGGGGTGGTCGAGCAGTACTTC. Together with reference TRBV7-9 and TRBJ2-7, the CDR3 gives the full variable domain: DTGVSQNPRHKITKRGQNVTFRCDPISEHNRLYWYRQTLGQGPEFLTYFQNEAQLEKSRLLSDRFSAERPKGSFSTLEIQRTEQGDSAMYLCASSVTGVVEQYFGPGTRLTVT.

CDR3 amino acids: CASSPLKGRDYEQYF. As DNA, the CDR3 is TGTGCCAGCAGCCCCCTTAAGGGGAGGGACTACGAGCAGTACTTC. This chain connects TRBV5-4 to TRBJ2-7, with 7 bases matching TRBD2. V was pared by 4 bases and J by 3 bases, with 10 bases of the junction left unmatched. This CDR3 comprises 15 residues. Germline V lookup: CDR1 SGHNT, CDR2 YYREEE (reference sequence).

The chain carries TRBV7-2 and TRBJ2-7; no definite D call. Per germline, CDR1 SGHTA and CDR2 FQGNSA. The CDR3 is made up of 15 amino acids. V gave up 1 base and J gave up 2 bases, with 12 bases separating them. This CDR3 reads CASSLVAEPPYEQYF. The CDR3 nucleotides are TGTGCCAGCAGCTTAGTTGCAGAACCCCCCTACGAGCAGTACTTC.

The gene calls are TRBV28 and TRBJ2-5; 8 bases agree with TRBD2. Germline assignment: CDR1 MDHEN and CDR2 SYDVKM. The CDR3 contains 17 residues. V was pared by 5 bases and J by 9 bases, with 20 bases of the junction left unmatched. CDR3 in DNA: TGTGCCAGCAGTACTTTTTGGGGAGTAGCGGGGACCCCGGCCCAGTACTTC. It encodes CASSTFWGVAGTPAQYF.

With respect to this clone: The junction differs from germline at one of its ends, possibly a read error. The chain carries TRBV28 and TRBJ2-1; no clear D. The CDR3 has 13 residues. The germline CDR1 and CDR2 sequences are MDHEN and SYDVKM. CDR3 region: CASSPASYHEQFF. The CDR3 DNA sequence: TGTGCCAGCAGCCCTGCGAGCTACCATGAGCAGTTCTTC.

This sequence joins TRBV25-1 and TRBJ2-3, with D unclear. The V gene lost 5 bases and the J gene lost 2 bases, with 5 bases spanning the gap. Germline V gene lookup returns CDR1 MGHDK and CDR2 SYGVNS. This CDR3 has 12 amino acids. The CDR3 nucleotides are TGTGCCAGCAGTCTAACCACAGATACGCAGTATTTT. It yields the protein CASSLTTDTQYF.

This chain connects TRBV19 to TRBJ1-1; D may be TRBD1 (5 bases). Per germline, CDR1 LNHDA and CDR2 SQIVND (reference sequence). V was pared by 1 base and J by 0 bases, with 12 bases between. CDR3 size: 16 residues. The CDR3 region has the DNA TGTGCCAGTAGTATAGCGAGAACAGGCATGAACACTGAAGCTTTCTTT. Translation: CASSIARTGMNTEAFF.

The chain is built from TRBV4-1 and TRBJ2-7, with 7 bases that match TRBD2. Germline V gene sequence: CDR1 MGHRA, CDR2 YSYEKL. This CDR3 has 14 residues. Trimming at V came to 0 bases and at J to 6 bases, leaving 5 bases not matched to a gene. CDR3 amino acids: CASSQDRTSGEQYF. CDR3 nucleotide sequence: TGCGCCAGCAGCCAAGATAGGACTAGTGGCGAGCAGTACTTC.

This clone was recorded only once. The chain combines TRBV21-1 with TRBJ1-1; TRBD1, the table's D call, was not compared with the DNA. TRBV21-1 is a pseudogene segment. CDR3 length: 16 residues. The CDR3 spells CASSLIGQFEDTEAFF. In DNA, the CDR3 is TGTGCCAGCAGCTTGATTGGACAGTTTGAGGACACTGAAGCTTTCTTT.

This clone was counted once. The chain combines TRBV12-5 with TRBJ2-1, with 8 bases lining up with TRBD1. There are 18 residues in the CDR3. CDR1 is LGHNT and CDR2 is FRNRAP in the germline V gene. After removal of 1 base from V and 3 bases from J, the junction contained 11 bases not matched to a gene. The CDR3 region has the DNA TGTGCTAGTGGTTTGGGGACAGGGCCCGGGGCTAACTACAATGAGCAGTTCTTC. It codes for CASGLGTGPGANYNEQFF.

This sequence joins TRBV27 and TRBJ2-1; 8 bases map to TRBD2. Per the germline V gene, CDR1 is MNHEY and CDR2 is SMNVEV (reference sequence). Trimming cost V 5 bases and J 9 bases; bases outside gene matches: 6. CDR3 length: 13 amino acids. CDR3 in amino acids: CASSGTRGGEQFF. Written as DNA, the CDR3 is TGTGCCAGCAGTGGGACTAGGGGAGGTGAGCAGTTCTTC.

The chain couples TRBV3-1 (or the pseudogene TRBV3-2) to TRBJ2-1, with 10 nucleotides matching TRBD2. The CDR3 covers 17 residues. Germline V gene data show CDR1 as LGHDT and CDR2 as YNNKEL (reference sequence). Unmatched junction bases numbered 9, after V lost 1 base and J lost 6 bases. This CDR3 is CASSQGMSGRAINEQFF. The CDR3 nucleotides read TGTGCCAGCAGCCAAGGGATGAGCGGGAGGGCCATCAATGAGCAGTTCTTC.

The V and J genes are TRBV28 and TRBJ2-3; maybe TRBD2 (6 bases). The germline V gene encodes CDR1 MDHEN and CDR2 SYDVKM. The length of the CDR3 is 16 residues. With 5 bases removed from V and 3 bases from J, the gap between germline ends came to 18 bases. Here the CDR3 DNA reads TGTGCCAGCAGTCCTTCGGACCGAGGAGGGACAGATACGCAGTATTTT. It encodes CASSPSDRGGTDTQYF.